A single sample is the source of the 30 T cell receptor beta chains below, sequenced in a study of blood T cell repertoires in COVID-19. Clones were sequenced by immunoSEQ multiplex PCR, and TCRdb holds only the in-frame ones, with some missing. The repertoire holds over 300,000 clones, with 85% to 90% as singletons. The specimen sequenced was peripheral blood. The receptors were sampled from a man between 18 and 29 years old with active or convalescent COVID-19.

This clone was recorded only once. J is TRBJ2-1 and V is TRBV27; D is perhaps TRBD2 (5 bases). Trimming pared 6 bases from V and 8 bases from J, leaving 11 bases between. The CDR3 consists of 12 residues. CDR1 is MNHEY and CDR2 is SMNVEV in the germline V gene (reference sequence). The CDR3 nucleotides are TGTGCCAGCAGGCTAGCTTGGGATGAGCAGTTCTTC. Translating it yields CASRLAWDEQFF.

The rearrangement links TRBV7-6 to TRBJ2-7; 10 bases agree with TRBD2. The CDR3 spans 14 residues. V trimming: 5 bases; J trimming: 3 bases; junction bases outside the gene matches: 4. Germline V CDR1 and CDR2: SGHVS, FNYEAQ. In DNA, the CDR3 is TGTGCCAGCAGCCCTAGCGGGGGTAACTACGAGCAGTACTTC. This encodes CASSPSGGNYEQYF.

This chain links TRBV29-1 with TRBJ1-1; tentatively, D is TRBD1 (5 bases). CDR3 size: 11 residues. V dropped 4 bases and J dropped 6 bases, with 9 bases sitting between them. Germline assignment: CDR1 SQVTM and CDR2 ANQGSEA. The CDR3 here is CSVGRGPEAFF. DNA for the CDR3: TGCAGCGTTGGGAGGGGCCCTGAAGCTTTCTTT.

The J gene is TRBJ1-2, the V gene TRBV7-8; 7 nucleotides align to TRBD1. V was pared by 4 bases and J by 6 bases, with 11 bases of the junction left unmatched. Per germline, CDR1 SGHVS and CDR2 FQNEAQ. The CDR3 has 15 residues. CDR3 nucleotide sequence: TGTGCCAGCAGCTCCCCTCGGACAGGCGGGAATGGCTACACCTTC. Its protein product is CASSSPRTGGNGYTF.

J is TRBJ1-2 and V is TRBV11-2; 7 nucleotides line up with TRBD1. After removal of 5 bases from V and 10 bases from J, the junction contained 13 bases not matched to a gene. This CDR3 has 14 residues. Germline-derived CDR1 and CDR2 are SGHAT and FQNNGV. For the CDR3, the DNA is TGTGCCAGCAGCCGGGGACAGAGCACTATGGACTACACCTTC. Translating it yields CASSRGQSTMDYTF.

The chain uses TRBV7-2 and TRBJ1-6, with 10 bases lining up with TRBD1. In germline, CDR1 is SGHTA, CDR2 FQGNSA. There are 14 residues in the CDR3. V shed 6 bases and J 9 bases; nucleotides not matched to a gene: 5. CDR3 protein: CASRTGGGSSPLHF. The CDR3 DNA reads as TGTGCCAGCAGGACAGGGGGCGGCTCTTCACCCCTCCACTTT.

This clone was detected once. CDR3: CSASDGHPQCKLGYTF. The CDR3 region has the DNA TGCAGCGCCAGTGATGGACACCCCCAATGTAAGTTAGGCTACACCTTC. The chain links TRBV29-1 to TRBJ1-2, with D possibly TRBD1 on 5 matching bases. This CDR3 has 16 residues. The V gene lost 7 bases and the J gene lost 8 bases, with 29 bases spanning the gap. Germline V gives CDR1 SQVTM, CDR2 ANQGSEA.

With respect to this clone: Additional DNA sequences in this sample encode the identical CDR3. The gene calls are TRBV3-1 (or the pseudogene TRBV3-2) and TRBJ2-3; 8 bases are shared with TRBD2. This CDR3 comprises 15 residues. V was clipped by 4 bases and J by 0 bases; unmatched bases: 3. Germline V lookup: CDR1 LGHDT, CDR2 YNNKEL (reference sequence). The CDR3 region is CASSPTSGSTDTQYF. The DNA for the CDR3 is TGTGCCAGCAGCCCTACTAGCGGTAGCACAGATACGCAGTATTTT.

The rearrangement joins TRBV18 to TRBJ2-3; D gene ambiguous. Germline V gene sequence: CDR1 KGHSH, CDR2 LQKENI. V lost 2 bases and J 0 bases, leaving 6 bases between the germline ends. The CDR3 contains 14 residues. The CDR3 sequence is CASSPTTSTDTQYF. The CDR3 nucleotides read TGTGCCAGCTCACCAACTACTAGCACAGATACGCAGTATTTT.

This rearrangement joins TRBV7-8 to TRBJ1-4, with 7 bases lining up with TRBD1. The CDR3 is 15 residues long. The germline V gene has CDR1 SGHVS and CDR2 FQNEAQ. J gave up 4 bases and V 4 bases, and 6 bases lay outside the gene matches. CDR3 amino acids: CASSSEDRNNEKLFF. CDR3 bases: TGTGCCAGCAGCTCTGAGGACAGGAATAATGAAAAACTGTTTTTT.

This clone was detected only a few times. The V call is TRBV4-3, the J call TRBJ2-1; 10 bases are a match to TRBD2. The J segment lost 0 bases and the V segment lost 0 bases, leaving 8 bases of the junction unmatched. Germline loops: CDR1 LGHNA, CDR2 YSLEER. CDR3 length: 19 amino acids. CDR3 amino acids: CASSQEPWTSGNSYNEQFF. The CDR3 DNA is TGCGCCAGCAGCCAAGAGCCATGGACTAGCGGAAACTCCTACAATGAGCAGTTCTTC.

CDR3 region: CASSIPGLAATGDTQYF. CDR3 in DNA: TGTGCCAGTAGTATTCCGGGACTAGCGGCCACGGGAGATACGCAGTATTTT. This chain joins TRBV19 and TRBJ2-3; the match to TRBD2 covers 11 bases. Germline V gene lookup returns CDR1 LNHDA and CDR2 SQIVND (reference sequence). Germline trimming cut 3 bases from V and 5 bases from J; bases unmatched to any gene: 10. The CDR3 has 17 amino acids.

The chain uses TRBV28 and TRBJ1-3; D unresolved. V shed 7 bases and J shed 0 bases, with 10 bases lying between them. The CDR3 loop spans 14 amino acids. CDR1 and CDR2 (germline): MDHEN, SYDVKM. The CDR3, as DNA: TGTGCCAGCACTACGAACCTCTCTGGAAACACCATATATTTT. It yields the protein CASTTNLSGNTIYF.

This chain uses TRBV24-1 with TRBJ1-1; 9 bases agree with TRBD1. V was pared by 6 bases and J by 3 bases, with 7 bases of the junction left unmatched. This CDR3 is 15 amino acids long. Germline V gene lookup returns CDR1 KGHDR and CDR2 SFDVKD. CDR3 bases: TGTGCCACCAGTCAGACAGGGGGGGGCCACACTGAAGCTTTCTTT. Translated: CATSQTGGGHTEAFF.

This chain links TRBV3-1 (or the pseudogene TRBV3-2) with TRBJ1-2; D unclear. V lost 2 bases, J lost 3 bases, and 10 bases lay in between. Germline V gives CDR1 LGHDT, CDR2 YNNKEL (reference sequence). This CDR3 comprises 14 residues. The CDR3 reads CASSQRPGYYGYTF. In DNA form, the CDR3 reads TGTGCCAGCAGCCAAAGGCCAGGCTACTATGGCTACACCTTC.

This clone appeared once. This chain links TRBV9 with TRBJ2-1; D perhaps matches TRBD1 (6 bases). This CDR3 has 15 amino acids. The V end was cut by 4 bases, the J end by 8 bases, with 19 bases between. Per germline, CDR1 SGDLS and CDR2 YYNGEE. CDR3 nucleotides: TGTGCCAGCAGCACTACCGGGACACCTAACGATGAGCAGTTCTTC. Amino acids: CASSTTGTPNDEQFF.

V gene TRBV15 combines with J gene TRBJ2-5, with 11 bases matching TRBD2. This CDR3 has 16 amino acids. V trimming: 1 base; J trimming: 1 base; junction bases outside the gene matches: 2. Per the germline V gene, CDR1 is LNHNV and CDR2 is YYDKDF (reference sequence). The CDR3 loop reads CATSRGLAGGQETQYF. The DNA of the CDR3 is TGTGCCACCAGCAGAGGCCTAGCGGGGGGCCAAGAGACCCAGTACTTC.

The J gene is TRBJ2-2, the V gene TRBV9; TRBD1 might be the D (7 bases). V lost 5 bases and J 7 bases, leaving 15 bases between the germline ends. The CDR3 covers 14 residues. CDR1 is SGDLS and CDR2 is YYNGEE in the germline V gene. The CDR3 loop reads CASRRGQMVGELFF. In nucleotides, the CDR3 is TGTGCCAGCAGGCGGGGACAGATGGTCGGGGAGCTGTTTTTT.

This clone was observed a handful of times. The V call is TRBV27, the J call TRBJ1-5; D may be TRBD1 (6 bases). Trimming removed 3 bases at V and 6 bases at J, with 24 bases between. Per the germline V gene, CDR1 is MNHEY and CDR2 is SMNVEV (reference sequence). The CDR3 extends over 18 amino acids. CDR3 region: CASSFVRGGGTIGQPQHF. The CDR3 DNA reads TGTGCCAGCAGTTTCGTCCGGGGGGGCGGGACAATTGGTCAGCCCCAGCATTTT.

The CDR3 region has the DNA TGCGCCAGCGGAATCGGGAGCTCCTACGAGCAGTACTTC. It codes for CASGIGSSYEQYF. The rearrangement uses TRBV5-1 and TRBJ2-7; a possible D gene is TRBD2 (6 bases). Trimming removed 7 bases at V and 0 bases at J, with 11 bases between. The CDR3 totals 13 residues. CDR1 is SGHRS, CDR2 YFSETQ, per germline.

The chain carries TRBV3-1 (or the pseudogene TRBV3-2) and TRBJ2-7, with 7 bases fitting TRBD2. Germline assignment: CDR1 LGHDT and CDR2 YNNKEL (reference sequence). The CDR3 covers 15 residues. The ends lost 3 bases at V and 7 bases at J; junction bases unmatched: 12. DNA of the CDR3: TGTGCCAGCAGCCATCCCCTATTGGGGAGGGCTGAGCAGTACTTC. Residues: CASSHPLLGRAEQYF.

The rearrangement uses TRBV24-1 and TRBJ2-1; possible D gene TRBD1, 6 bases. The CDR3 consists of 15 residues. CDR1 and CDR2 (germline): KGHDR, SFDVKD. Trimming took off 4 bases at V and 12 bases at J, with 21 bases between the two ends. CDR3 loop: CATSELKGRGAGQFF. The DNA of the CDR3 is TGTGCCACCAGTGAATTAAAGGGCAGGGGCGCTGGGCAGTTCTTC.

This chain connects TRBV10-3 to TRBJ1-4; D gene uncertain. Germline assignment: CDR1 ENHRY and CDR2 SYGVKD. V gave up 6 bases and J gave up 12 bases, with 11 bases separating them. The CDR3 loop spans 11 amino acids. For the CDR3, the DNA is TGTGCCATCAGCGCGGGAGGTGAACTGTTTTTT. Translating it yields CAISAGGELFF.

The chain employs TRBV24-1 and TRBJ2-3; TRBD2 matches 9 bases. CDR1 and CDR2 (germline): KGHDR, SFDVKD. The junction had 15 bases not matched to a gene; V was cut back by 7 bases and J by 5 bases. The CDR3 runs to 17 residues. CDR3 protein: CATREMPPRGGLDTQYF. CDR3 DNA: TGTGCCACCAGGGAGATGCCTCCGCGGGGGGGCCTAGATACGCAGTATTTT.

The chain joins TRBV6-5 to TRBJ1-1; 7 bases align to TRBD1. V trimming: 6 bases; J trimming: 4 bases; junction bases outside the gene matches: 5. Germline V gene lookup returns CDR1 MNHEY and CDR2 SVGAGI. The CDR3 has 13 amino acids. The DNA for the CDR3 is TGTGCCAGCAGATCGGACAGGAGCACTGAAGCTTTCTTT. Protein product: CASRSDRSTEAFF.

This chain joins TRBV29-1 and TRBJ1-1; perhaps TRBD1 as D (5 bases). The germline V gene has CDR1 SQVTM and CDR2 ANQGSEA. V was shortened by 2 bases and J by 0 bases, with 7 bases between the two germline ends. The length of the CDR3 is 13 residues. The CDR3 spells CSVERTMNTEAFF. CDR3 DNA sequence: TGCAGCGTTGAAAGGACAATGAACACTGAAGCTTTCTTT.

The gene calls are TRBV25-1 and TRBJ2-7, with D possibly matching TRBD1 (6 bases). Germline CDR1 reads MGHDK; CDR2 reads SYGVNS. V lost 2 bases and J lost 0, with 14 bases in between. This CDR3 comprises 16 residues. CDR3 nucleotide sequence: TGTGCCAGCAGTGAAGCCCCCTCGACAGGCTCCTACGAGCAGTACTTC. It yields the protein CASSEAPSTGSYEQYF.

On this clone itself: Other DNA sequences in the sample encode the same CDR3. The CDR3: CASSLARGNQPQHF. The CDR3 region has the DNA TGTGCCAGCAGCTTAGCCAGGGGCAATCAGCCCCAGCATTTT. V gene TRBV7-9 combines with J gene TRBJ1-5; weak D call: TRBD1 (5 bases). The germline V and J ends were trimmed by 0 bases and 2 bases, with 5 bases remaining between them. Germline V gene lookup returns CDR1 SEHNR and CDR2 FQNEAQ (reference sequence). This CDR3 has 14 amino acids.

The chain couples TRBV19 to TRBJ1-5; a weak D match, TRBD1 (5 bases). From germline, CDR1 is LNHDA and CDR2 SQIVND (reference sequence). The CDR3 contains 15 residues. Trimming removed 3 bases from V and 0 bases from J, with 9 bases in between. CDR3 amino acids: CASSMRGNSNQPQHF. In DNA form, the CDR3 reads TGTGCCAGTAGTATGCGGGGGAATAGCAATCAGCCCCAGCATTTT.

This clone has a single count. The rearrangement joins TRBV6-5 to TRBJ2-7; 12 bases map to TRBD1. Trimming cost V 2 bases and J 7 bases; bases outside gene matches: 3. In germline, CDR1 is MNHEY, CDR2 SVGAGI. CDR3 size: 14 residues. The CDR3 spells CASSYGTGGGEQYF. CDR3 nucleotide sequence: TGTGCCAGCAGTTACGGGACAGGGGGCGGGGAGCAGTACTTC.